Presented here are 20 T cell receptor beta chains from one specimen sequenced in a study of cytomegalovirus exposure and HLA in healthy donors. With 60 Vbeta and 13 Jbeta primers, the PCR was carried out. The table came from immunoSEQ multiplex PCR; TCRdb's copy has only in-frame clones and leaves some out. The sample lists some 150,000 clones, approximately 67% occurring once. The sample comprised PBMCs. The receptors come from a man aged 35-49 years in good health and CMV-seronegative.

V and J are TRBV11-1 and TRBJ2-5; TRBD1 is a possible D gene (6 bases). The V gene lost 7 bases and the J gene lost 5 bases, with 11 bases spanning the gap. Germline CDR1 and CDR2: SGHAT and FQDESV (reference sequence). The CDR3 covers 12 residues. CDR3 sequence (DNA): TGTGCCAGCACCCAGGGGATGGAGACCCAGTACTTC. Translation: CASTQGMETQYF.

In nucleotides, the CDR3 is TGTGCCAGCTCACTGGGACTAGATTACAATGAGCAGTTCTTC. This encodes CASSLGLDYNEQFF. V is TRBV18 and J is TRBJ2-1, with 8 bases matching TRBD2. The junction had 3 bases not matched to a gene; V was cut back by 4 bases and J by 4 bases. Germline-derived CDR1 and CDR2 are KGHSH and LQKENI. This CDR3 has 14 residues. The whole variable domain, remainder taken from reference TRBV18 and TRBJ2-1, is NAGVMQNPRHLVRRRGQEARLRCSPMKGHSHVYWYRQLPEEGLKFMVYLQKENIIDESGMPKERFSAEFPKEGPSILRIQQVVRGDSAAYFCASSLGLDYNEQFFGPGTRLTVL.

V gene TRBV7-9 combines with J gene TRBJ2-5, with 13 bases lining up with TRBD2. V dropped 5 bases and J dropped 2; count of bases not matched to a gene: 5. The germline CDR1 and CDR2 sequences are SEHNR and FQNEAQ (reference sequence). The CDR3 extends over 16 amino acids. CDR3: CASSPWTSGGQETQYF. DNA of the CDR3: TGTGCCAGCAGCCCCTGGACTAGCGGGGGACAAGAGACCCAGTACTTC.

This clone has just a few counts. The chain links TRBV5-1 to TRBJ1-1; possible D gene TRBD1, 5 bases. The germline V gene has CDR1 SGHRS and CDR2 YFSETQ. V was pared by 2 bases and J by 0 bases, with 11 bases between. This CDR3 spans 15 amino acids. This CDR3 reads CASSLTGGMNTEAFF. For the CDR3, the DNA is TGCGCCAGCAGCTTAACGGGGGGAATGAACACTGAAGCTTTCTTT.

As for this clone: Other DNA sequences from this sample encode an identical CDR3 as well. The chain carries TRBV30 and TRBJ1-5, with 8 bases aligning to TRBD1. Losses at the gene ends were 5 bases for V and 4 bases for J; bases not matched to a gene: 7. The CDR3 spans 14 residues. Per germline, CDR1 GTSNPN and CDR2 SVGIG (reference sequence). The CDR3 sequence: CAWAGQGGNQPQHF. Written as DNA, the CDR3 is TGTGCCTGGGCCGGACAGGGAGGAAATCAGCCCCAGCATTTT.

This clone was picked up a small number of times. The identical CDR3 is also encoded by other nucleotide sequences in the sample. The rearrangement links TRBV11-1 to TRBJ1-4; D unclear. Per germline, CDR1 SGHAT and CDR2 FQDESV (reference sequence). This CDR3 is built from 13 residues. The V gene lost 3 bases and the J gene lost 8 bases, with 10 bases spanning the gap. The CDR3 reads CASSFGFGEKLFF. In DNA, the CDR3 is TGTGCCAGCAGCTTCGGGTTCGGGGAAAAACTGTTTTTT.

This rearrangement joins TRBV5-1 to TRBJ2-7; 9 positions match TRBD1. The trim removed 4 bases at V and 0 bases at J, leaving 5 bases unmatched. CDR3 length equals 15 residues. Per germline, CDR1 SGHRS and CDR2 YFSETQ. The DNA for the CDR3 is TGCGCCAGCAGCCCCGGGACAGGGACCTCCTACGAGCAGTACTTC. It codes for CASSPGTGTSYEQYF.

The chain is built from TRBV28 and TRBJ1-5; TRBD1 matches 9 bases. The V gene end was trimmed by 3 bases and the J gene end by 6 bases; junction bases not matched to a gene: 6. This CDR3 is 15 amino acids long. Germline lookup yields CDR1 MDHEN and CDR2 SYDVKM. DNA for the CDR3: TGTGCCAGCAGTTTGGGACAGGGAACGGGTCAGCCCCAGCATTTT. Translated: CASSLGQGTGQPQHF.

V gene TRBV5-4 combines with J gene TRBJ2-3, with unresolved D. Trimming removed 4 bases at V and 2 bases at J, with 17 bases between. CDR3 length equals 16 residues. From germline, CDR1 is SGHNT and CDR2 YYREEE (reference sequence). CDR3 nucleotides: TGTGCCAGCAGCCAACCCAAGAGCGTGGACACAGATACGCAGTATTTT. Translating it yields CASSQPKSVDTDTQYF.

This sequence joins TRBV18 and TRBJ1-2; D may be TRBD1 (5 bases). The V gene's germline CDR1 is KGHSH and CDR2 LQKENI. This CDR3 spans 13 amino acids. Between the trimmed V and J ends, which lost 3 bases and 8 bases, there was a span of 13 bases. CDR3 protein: CASSPQGPQGYTF. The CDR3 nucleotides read TGTGCCAGCTCACCCCAGGGCCCTCAGGGCTACACCTTC.

The CDR3 loop is CASMGTGGNEKLFF. CDR3 nucleotides: TGTGCCAGCATGGGGACAGGGGGCAATGAAAAACTGTTTTTT. The chain links TRBV6-6 to TRBJ1-4; 12 bases line up with TRBD1. Germline lookup yields CDR1 MNHNY and CDR2 SVGAGI (reference sequence). V lost 7 bases, J lost 5 bases, and 2 bases stayed unmatched. CDR3 size: 14 residues.

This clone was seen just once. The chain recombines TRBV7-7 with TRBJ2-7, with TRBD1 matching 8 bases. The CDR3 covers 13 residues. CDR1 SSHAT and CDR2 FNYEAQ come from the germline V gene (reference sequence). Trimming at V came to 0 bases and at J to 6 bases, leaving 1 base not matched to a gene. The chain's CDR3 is CASSLAQGAEQYF. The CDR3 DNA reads TGTGCCAGCAGCTTAGCGCAGGGGGCCGAGCAGTACTTC. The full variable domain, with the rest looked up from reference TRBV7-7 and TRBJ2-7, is GAGVSQSPRYKVTKRGQDVTLRCDPISSHATLYWYQQALGQGPEFLTYFNYEAQPDKSGLPSDRFSAERPEGSISTLTIQRTEQRDSAMYRCASSLAQGAEQYFGPGTRLTVT.

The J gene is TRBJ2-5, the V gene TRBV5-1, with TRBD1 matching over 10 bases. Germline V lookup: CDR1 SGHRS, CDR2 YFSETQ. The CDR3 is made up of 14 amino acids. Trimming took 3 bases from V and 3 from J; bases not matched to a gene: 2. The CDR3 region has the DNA TGCGCCAGCAGCTCGGGGACAGGGGAAGAGACCCAGTACTTC. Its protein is CASSSGTGEETQYF.

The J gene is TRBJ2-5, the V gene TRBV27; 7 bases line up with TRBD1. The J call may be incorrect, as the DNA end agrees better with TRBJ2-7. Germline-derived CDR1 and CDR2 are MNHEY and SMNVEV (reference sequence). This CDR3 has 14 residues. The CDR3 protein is CASSSRDRDYEQYF. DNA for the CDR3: TGTGCCAGCAGTTCCCGGGACAGAGATTACGAGCAGTACTTC.

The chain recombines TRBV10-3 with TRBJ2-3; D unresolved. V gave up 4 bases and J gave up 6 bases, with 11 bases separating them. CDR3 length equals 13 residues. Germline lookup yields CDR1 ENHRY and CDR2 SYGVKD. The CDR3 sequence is CAISVSAEDTQYF. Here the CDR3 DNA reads TGTGCCATCAGTGTCAGCGCAGAGGATACGCAGTATTTT.

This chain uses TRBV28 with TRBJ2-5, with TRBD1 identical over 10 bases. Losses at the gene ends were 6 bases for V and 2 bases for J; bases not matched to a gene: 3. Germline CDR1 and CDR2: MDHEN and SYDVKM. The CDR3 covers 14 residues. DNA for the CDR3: TGTGCCAGCAGGGGGACAGGGGAACAAGAGACCCAGTACTTC. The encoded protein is CASRGTGEQETQYF.

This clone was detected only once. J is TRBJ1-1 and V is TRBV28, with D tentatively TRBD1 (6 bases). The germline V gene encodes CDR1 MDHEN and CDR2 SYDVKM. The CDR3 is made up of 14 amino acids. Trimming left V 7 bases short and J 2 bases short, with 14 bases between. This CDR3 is CASTDDRTNTEAFF. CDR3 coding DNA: TGTGCCAGCACCGACGACAGGACCAACACTGAAGCTTTCTTT.

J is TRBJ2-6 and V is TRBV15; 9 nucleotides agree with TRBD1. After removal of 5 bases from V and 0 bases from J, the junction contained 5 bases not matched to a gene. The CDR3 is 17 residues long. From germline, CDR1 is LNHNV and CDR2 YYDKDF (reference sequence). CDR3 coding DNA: TGTGCCACCAGCCGGGACAGGGTTTTCTCTGGGGCCAACGTCCTGACTTTC. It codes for CATSRDRVFSGANVLTF.

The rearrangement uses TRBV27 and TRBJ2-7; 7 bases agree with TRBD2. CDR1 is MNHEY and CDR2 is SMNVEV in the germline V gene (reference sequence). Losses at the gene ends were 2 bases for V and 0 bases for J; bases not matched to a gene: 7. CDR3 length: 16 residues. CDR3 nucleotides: TGTGCCAGCAGTTTAGGACGACTAGCCTACTCCTACGAGCAGTACTTC. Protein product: CASSLGRLAYSYEQYF.

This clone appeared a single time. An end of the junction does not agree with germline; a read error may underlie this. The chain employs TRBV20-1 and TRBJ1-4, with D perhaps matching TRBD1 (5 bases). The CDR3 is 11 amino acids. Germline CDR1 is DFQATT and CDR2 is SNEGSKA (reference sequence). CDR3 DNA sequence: TGCAGTGCCGACAGTGGGGCCGTTCGGATTTTT. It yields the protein CSADSGAVRIF.